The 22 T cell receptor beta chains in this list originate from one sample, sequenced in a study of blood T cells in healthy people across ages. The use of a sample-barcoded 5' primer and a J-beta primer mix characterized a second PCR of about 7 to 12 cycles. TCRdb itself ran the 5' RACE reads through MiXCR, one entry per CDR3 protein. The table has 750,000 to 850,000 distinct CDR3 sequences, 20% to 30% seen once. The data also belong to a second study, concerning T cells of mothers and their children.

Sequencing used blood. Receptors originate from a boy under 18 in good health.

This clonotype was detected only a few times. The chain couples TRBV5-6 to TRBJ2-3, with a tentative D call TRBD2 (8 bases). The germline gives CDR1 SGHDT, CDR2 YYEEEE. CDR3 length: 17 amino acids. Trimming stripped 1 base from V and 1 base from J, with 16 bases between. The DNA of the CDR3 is TGTGCCAGCAGCTTGCGTAGCGGGGACAGACGCACAGATACGCAGTATTTT. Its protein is CASSLRSGDRRTDTQYF.

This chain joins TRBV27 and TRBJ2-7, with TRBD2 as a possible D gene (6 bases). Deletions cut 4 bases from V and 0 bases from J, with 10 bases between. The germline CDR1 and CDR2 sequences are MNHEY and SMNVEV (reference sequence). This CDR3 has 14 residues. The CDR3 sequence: CASSWASDSYEQYF. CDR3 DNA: TGTGCCAGCAGTTGGGCTAGCGACTCCTACGAGCAGTACTTC.

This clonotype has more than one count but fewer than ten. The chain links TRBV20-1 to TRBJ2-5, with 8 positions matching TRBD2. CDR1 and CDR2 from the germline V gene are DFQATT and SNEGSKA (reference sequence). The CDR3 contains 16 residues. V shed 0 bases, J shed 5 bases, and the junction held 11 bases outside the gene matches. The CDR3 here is CSARDYIVQRGETQYF. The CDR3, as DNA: TGCAGTGCTAGAGATTATATTGTACAGCGGGGGGAGACCCAGTACTTC.

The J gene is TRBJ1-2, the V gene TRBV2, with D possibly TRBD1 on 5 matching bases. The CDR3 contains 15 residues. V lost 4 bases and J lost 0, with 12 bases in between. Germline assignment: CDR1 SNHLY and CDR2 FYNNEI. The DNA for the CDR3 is TGTGCCAGCAGTGTTTCGGCAGGGCCTAACTATGGCTACACCTTC. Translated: CASSVSAGPNYGYTF.

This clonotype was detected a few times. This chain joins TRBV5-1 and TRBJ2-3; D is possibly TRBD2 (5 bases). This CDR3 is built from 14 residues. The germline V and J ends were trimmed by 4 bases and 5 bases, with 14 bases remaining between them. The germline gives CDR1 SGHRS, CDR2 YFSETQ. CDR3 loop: CASSQATSVDTQYF. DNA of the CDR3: TGCGCCAGCAGCCAAGCAACTAGTGTAGATACGCAGTATTTT.

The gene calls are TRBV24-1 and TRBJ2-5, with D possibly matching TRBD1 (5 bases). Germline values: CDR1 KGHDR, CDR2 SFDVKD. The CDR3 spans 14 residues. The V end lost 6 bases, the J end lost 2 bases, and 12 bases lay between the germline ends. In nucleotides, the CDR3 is TGTGCCACCAGTTCACGACAGTTGCAAGAGACCCAGTACTTC. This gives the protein CATSSRQLQETQYF.

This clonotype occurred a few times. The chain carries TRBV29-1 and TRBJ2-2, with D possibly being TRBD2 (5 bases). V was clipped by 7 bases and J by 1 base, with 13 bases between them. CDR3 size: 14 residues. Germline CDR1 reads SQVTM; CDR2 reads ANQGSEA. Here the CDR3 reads CSARPRENTGELFF. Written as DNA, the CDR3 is TGCAGCGCCCGCCCGAGGGAGAACACCGGGGAGCTGTTTTTT.

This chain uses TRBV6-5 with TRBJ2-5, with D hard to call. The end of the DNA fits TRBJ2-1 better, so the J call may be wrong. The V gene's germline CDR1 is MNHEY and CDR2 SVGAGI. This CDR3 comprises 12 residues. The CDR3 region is CASSYGPHEQFF. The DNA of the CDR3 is TGTGCCAGCAGTTACGGCCCCCATGAGCAGTTCTTC.

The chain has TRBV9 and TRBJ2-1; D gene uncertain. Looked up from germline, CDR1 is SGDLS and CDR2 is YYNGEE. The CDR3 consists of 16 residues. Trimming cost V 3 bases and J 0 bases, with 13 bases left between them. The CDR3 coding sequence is TGTGCCAGCAGCGGTAGCCCCAGAGGCTCCTACAATGAGCAGTTCTTC. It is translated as CASSGSPRGSYNEQFF.

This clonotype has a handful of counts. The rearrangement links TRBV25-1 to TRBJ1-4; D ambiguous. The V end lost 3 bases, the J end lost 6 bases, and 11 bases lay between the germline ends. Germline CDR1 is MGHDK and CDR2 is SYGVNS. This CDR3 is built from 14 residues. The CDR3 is CASSEGSPDEKLFF. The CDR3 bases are TGTGCCAGCAGTGAGGGGAGCCCGGATGAAAAACTGTTTTTT.

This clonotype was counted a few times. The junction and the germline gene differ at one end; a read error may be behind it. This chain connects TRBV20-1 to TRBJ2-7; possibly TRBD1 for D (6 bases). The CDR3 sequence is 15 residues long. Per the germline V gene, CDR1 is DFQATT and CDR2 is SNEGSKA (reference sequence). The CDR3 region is CSAREARQVPYEQCF. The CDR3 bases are TGCAGTGCTAGAGAGGCCCGACAGGTTCCCTACGAGCAGTGCTTC.

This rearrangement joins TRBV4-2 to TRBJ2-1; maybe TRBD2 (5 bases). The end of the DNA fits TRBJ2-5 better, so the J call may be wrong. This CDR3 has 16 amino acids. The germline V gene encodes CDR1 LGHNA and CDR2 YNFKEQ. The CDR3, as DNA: TGTGCCAGCAGCGCAACCTCGGGGATCTATAAGGAGACCCAGTACTTC. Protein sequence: CASSATSGIYKETQYF.

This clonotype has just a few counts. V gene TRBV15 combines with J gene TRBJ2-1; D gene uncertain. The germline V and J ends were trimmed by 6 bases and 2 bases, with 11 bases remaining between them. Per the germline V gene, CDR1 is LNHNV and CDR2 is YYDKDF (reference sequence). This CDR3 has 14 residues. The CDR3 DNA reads TGTGCCACCAGGGTCGGAGAGACCTACAATGAGCAGTTCTTC. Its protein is CATRVGETYNEQFF.

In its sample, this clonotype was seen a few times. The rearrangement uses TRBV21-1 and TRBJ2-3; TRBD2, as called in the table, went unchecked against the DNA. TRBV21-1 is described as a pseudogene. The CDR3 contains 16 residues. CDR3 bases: TGTGCCAGCAGCAAAGGGACTAGCGGGATTGGAGATACGCAGTATTTT. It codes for CASSKGTSGIGDTQYF.

The CDR3 loop is CASSRSSGGHGPEQFF. The CDR3 coding sequence is TGTGCCAGCAGCCGCTCTAGCGGGGGCCACGGTCCCGAGCAGTTCTTC. The chain has TRBV7-9 and TRBJ2-1, with 10 bases that match TRBD2. The junction had 14 bases not matched to a gene; V was cut back by 5 bases and J by 10 bases. CDR3 size: 16 residues. Germline CDR1 SEHNR, CDR2 FQNEAQ (reference sequence).

CDR3 amino acids: CASSRLVGGEKLFF. The DNA for the CDR3 is TGCGCCAGCAGCCGCCTGGTGGGGGGAGAAAAACTGTTTTTT. V usage is TRBV4-1 and J usage is TRBJ1-4; D possibly corresponds to TRBD1 (5 bases). V was clipped by 4 bases and J by 8 bases, with 14 bases between them. This CDR3 contains 14 residues. CDR1 and CDR2 from the germline V gene are MGHRA and YSYEKL.

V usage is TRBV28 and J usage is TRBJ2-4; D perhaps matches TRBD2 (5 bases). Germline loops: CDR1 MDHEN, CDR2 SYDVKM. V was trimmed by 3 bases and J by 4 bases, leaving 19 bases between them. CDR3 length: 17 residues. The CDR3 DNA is TGTGCCAGCAGTTTGTGGGTTGTAGCTAGCAAAAAAAACATTCAGTACTTC. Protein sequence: CASSLWVVASKKNIQYF.

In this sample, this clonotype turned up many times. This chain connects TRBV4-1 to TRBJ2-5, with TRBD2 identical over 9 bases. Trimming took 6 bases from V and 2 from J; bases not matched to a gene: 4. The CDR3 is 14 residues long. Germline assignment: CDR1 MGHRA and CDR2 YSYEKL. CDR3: CASRETSGQETQYF. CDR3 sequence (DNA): TGCGCCAGCAGAGAGACTAGCGGACAAGAGACCCAGTACTTC.

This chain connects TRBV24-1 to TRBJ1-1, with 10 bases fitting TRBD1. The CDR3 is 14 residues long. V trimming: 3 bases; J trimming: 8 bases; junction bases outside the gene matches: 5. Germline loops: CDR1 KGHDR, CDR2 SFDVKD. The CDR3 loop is CATSDPTGGPEAFF. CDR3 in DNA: TGTGCCACCAGTGATCCGACAGGGGGCCCCGAAGCTTTCTTT.

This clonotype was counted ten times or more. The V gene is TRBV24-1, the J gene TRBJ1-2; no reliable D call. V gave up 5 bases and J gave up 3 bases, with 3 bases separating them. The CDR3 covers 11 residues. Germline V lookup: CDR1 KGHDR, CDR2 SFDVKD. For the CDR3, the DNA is TGTGCCACCAGTGGGGACTATGGCTACACCTTC. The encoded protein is CATSGDYGYTF.

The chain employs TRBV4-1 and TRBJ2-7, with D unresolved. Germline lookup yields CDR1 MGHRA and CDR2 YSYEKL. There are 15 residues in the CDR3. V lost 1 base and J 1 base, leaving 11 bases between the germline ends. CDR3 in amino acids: CASSQVTVGSYEQYF. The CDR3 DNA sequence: TGCGCCAGCAGCCAAGTAACAGTGGGGTCCTACGAGCAGTACTTC.

The DNA of the CDR3 is TGTGCCAGCAGTTTAGAGGTAAACTCCTACGAGCAGTACTTC. This encodes CASSLEVNSYEQYF. The V gene is TRBV12-3 or TRBV12-4, the J gene TRBJ2-7; D remains ambiguous. This CDR3 has 14 amino acids. V lost 1 base and J 0 bases, leaving 7 bases between the germline ends.